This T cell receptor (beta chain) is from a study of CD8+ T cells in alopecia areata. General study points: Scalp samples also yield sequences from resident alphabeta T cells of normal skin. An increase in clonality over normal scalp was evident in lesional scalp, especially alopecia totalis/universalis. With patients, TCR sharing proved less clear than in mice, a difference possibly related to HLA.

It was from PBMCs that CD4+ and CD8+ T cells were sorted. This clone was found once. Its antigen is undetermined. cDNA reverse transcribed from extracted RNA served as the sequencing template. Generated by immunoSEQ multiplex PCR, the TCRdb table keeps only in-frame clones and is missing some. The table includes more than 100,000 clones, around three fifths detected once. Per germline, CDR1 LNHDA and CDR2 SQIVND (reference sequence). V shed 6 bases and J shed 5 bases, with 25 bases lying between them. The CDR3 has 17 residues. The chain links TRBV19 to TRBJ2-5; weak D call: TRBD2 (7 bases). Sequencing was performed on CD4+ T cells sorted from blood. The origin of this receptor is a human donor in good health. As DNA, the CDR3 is TGTGCCAGTAGACCGATGATGGGGGGGACACTTCATGAGACCCAGTACTTC. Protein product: CASRPMMGGTLHETQYF. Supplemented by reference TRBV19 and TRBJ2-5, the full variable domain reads DGGITQSPKYLFRKEGQNVTLSCEQNLNHDAMYWYRQDPGQGLRLIYYSQIVNDFQKGDIAEGYSVSREKKESFPLTVTSAQKNPTAFYLCASRPMMGGTLHETQYFGPGTRLLVL.